Sequencing of this T cell receptor (beta chain) was carried out in a study of blood T cell repertoires in COVID-19. Across the study: Acute and convalescent COVID-19 specimens originated in the United States, Italy and Spain. PBMCs, B-cell-depleted T cells, or T cells were the source of the cDNA or gDNA that made up the material.

Original processing notes: Amplified reference gene primers provided the basis for estimating nucleated cell counts. Sequencing used immunoSEQ multiplex PCR; TCRdb keeps in-frame clones, though not all of them. From that table come the V and J calls and clone size; the DNA was used to work out D and trimming. The sample shows tens of thousands of clones, roughly nine tenths of them seen only once. Germline lookup yields CDR1 SGHNT and CDR2 YYREEE (reference sequence). The CDR3 loop spans 14 amino acids. V lost 0 bases, J lost 6 bases, and 5 bases stayed unmatched. This rearrangement joins TRBV5-4 to TRBJ1-1, with 7 positions matching TRBD1. This receptor was obtained from a man aged 45 to 65 with active COVID-19. The sequencing sample was made of peripheral blood. The CDR3 nucleotides are TGTGCCAGCAGCTTGGACAGGGGTAATTCTGAAGCTTTCTTT. Amino acids: CASSLDRGNSEAFF.